The clone carrying this T cell receptor beta chain was seen a single time. The sample belongs to a study of cytomegalovirus exposure and HLA in healthy donors. The primer mix had 60 Vbeta and 13 Jbeta primers. The method was immunoSEQ multiplex PCR; TCRdb's version includes in-frame clones alone and lacks a portion of them. Of 100,000 to 150,000 clones in the sample, 73% were seen once. From germline, CDR1 is GTSNPN and CDR2 SVGIG (reference sequence). Trimming stripped 2 bases from V and 0 bases from J, with 7 bases between. This CDR3 contains 13 residues. The source is a man between 60 and 70 years old in good health and CMV-seropositive. This sequence joins TRBV30 and TRBJ2-5; unclear D gene. The sequenced sample consisted of PBMCs. Here the CDR3 reads CAWSISDQETQYF. The DNA of the CDR3 is TGTGCCTGGAGTATAAGCGACCAAGAGACCCAGTACTTC.